This T cell receptor (beta chain) was profiled in a study of blood T cell repertoires in COVID-19. About the study: Collection of acute and convalescent COVID-19 samples took place in the United States, Italy and Spain. In each case, the material was cDNA or gDNA derived from T cells, B-cell-depleted T cells, or PBMCs.

Per the study methods: Estimated nucleated cell counts came from reference gene primer amplification. Assay used: immunoSEQ multiplex PCR; TCRdb lists only in-frame clones, some missing. The D gene and trimming were derived from the DNA, and the V and J assignments and clone size from that table. The sample comprises about 59,000 clones, 73% of which are singletons, and roughly 18% rests with the top ten. This CDR3 is built from 15 residues. The V gene lost 1 base and the J gene lost 2 bases, with 11 bases spanning the gap. Germline values: CDR1 MGHRA, CDR2 YSYEKL. This chain joins TRBV4-1 and TRBJ1-2; tentatively, D is TRBD1 (6 bases). The TCR was taken from a woman in her 50s with active or convalescent COVID-19. Sequencing used peripheral blood. The CDR3 sequence is CASSQGTAQNYGYTF. CDR3 coding DNA: TGCGCCAGCAGCCAAGGGACAGCACAAAACTATGGCTACACCTTC.